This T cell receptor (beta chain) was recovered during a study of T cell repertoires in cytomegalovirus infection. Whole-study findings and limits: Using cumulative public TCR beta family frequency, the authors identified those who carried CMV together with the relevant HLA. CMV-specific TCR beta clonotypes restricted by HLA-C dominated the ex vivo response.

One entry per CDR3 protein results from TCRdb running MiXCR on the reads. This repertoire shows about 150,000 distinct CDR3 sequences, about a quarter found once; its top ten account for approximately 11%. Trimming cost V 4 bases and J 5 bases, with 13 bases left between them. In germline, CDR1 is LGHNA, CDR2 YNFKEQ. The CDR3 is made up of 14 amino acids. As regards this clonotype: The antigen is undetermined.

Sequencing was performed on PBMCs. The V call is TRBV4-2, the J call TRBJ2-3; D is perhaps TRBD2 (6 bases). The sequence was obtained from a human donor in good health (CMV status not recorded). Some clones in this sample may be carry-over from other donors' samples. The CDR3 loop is CASSPTLGGDTQYF. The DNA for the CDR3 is TGTGCCAGCAGCCCGACTCTGGGGGGAGATACGCAGTATTTT.